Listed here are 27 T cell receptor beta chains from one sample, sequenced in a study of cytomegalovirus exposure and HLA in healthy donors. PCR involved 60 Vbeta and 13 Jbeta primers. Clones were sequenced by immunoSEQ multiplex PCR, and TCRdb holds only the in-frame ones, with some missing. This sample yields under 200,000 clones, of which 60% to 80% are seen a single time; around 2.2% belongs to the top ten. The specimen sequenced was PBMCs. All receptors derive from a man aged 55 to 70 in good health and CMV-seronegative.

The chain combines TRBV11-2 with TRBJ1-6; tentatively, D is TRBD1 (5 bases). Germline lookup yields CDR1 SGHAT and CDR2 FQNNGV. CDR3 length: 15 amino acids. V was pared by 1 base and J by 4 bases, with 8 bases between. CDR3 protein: CASSLGQLYNSPLHF. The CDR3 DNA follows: TGTGCCAGCAGCTTAGGACAGTTATATAATTCACCCCTCCACTTT.

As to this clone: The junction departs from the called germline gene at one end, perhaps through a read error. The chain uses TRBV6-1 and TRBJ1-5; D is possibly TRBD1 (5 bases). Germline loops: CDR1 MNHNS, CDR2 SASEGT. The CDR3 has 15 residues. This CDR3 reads CASTFGRWGNQPQNF. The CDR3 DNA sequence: TGTGCCAGCACTTTCGGCAGGTGGGGCAATCAGCCCCAGAATTTT.

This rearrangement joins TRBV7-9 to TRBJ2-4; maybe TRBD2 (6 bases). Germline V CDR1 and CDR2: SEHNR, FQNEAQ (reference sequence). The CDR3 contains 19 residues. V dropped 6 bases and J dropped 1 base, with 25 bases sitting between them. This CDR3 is CASSPMAGGVKLAKNIQYF. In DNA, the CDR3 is TGTGCCAGCAGTCCAATGGCAGGCGGGGTGAAGTTGGCCAAAAACATTCAGTACTTC.

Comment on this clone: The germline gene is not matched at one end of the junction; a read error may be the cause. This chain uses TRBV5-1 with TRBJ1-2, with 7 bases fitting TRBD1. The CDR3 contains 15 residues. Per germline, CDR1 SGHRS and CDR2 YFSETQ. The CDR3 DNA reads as TGCGCCAGCAGCTTGGGAACAGGGGAGACCTATGGCTACCCCTTC. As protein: CASSLGTGETYGYPF.

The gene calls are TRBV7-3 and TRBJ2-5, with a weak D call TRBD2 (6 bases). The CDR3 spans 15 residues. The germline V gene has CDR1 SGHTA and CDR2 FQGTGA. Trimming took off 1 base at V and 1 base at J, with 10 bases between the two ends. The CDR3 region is CASSLNGGAQETQYF. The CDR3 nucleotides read TGTGCCAGCAGCTTAAATGGAGGGGCCCAAGAGACCCAGTACTTC.

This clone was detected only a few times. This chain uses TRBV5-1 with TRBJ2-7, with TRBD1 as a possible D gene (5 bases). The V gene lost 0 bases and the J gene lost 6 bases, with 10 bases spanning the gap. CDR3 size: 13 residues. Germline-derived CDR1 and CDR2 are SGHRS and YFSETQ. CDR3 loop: CASSLGQSGEQYF. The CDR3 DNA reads TGCGCCAGCAGCTTGGGACAGTCTGGCGAGCAGTACTTC.

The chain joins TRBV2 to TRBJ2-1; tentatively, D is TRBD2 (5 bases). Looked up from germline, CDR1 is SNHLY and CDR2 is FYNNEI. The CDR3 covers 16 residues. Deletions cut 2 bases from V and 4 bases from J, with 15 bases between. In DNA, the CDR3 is TGTGCCAGCAGTGAATCGAGGGTCCGCTCTTACAATGAGCAGTTCTTC. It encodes CASSESRVRSYNEQFF.

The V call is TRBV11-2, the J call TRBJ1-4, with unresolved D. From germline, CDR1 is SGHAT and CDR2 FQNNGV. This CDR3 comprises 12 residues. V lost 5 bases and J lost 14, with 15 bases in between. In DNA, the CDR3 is TGTGCCAGCAGCCAACCGGGGAGGCCGCTGTTTTTT. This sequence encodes CASSQPGRPLFF. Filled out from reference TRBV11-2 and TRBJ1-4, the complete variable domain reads EAGVAQSPRYKIIEKRQSVAFWCNPISGHATLYWYQQILGQGPKLLIQFQNNGVVDDSQLPKDRFSAERLKGVDSTLKIQPAKLEDSAVYLCASSQPGRPLFFGSGTQLSVL.

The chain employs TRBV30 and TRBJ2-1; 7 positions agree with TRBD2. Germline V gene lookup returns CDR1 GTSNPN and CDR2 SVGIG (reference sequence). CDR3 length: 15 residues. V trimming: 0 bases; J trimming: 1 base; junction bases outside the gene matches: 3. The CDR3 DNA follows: TGTGCCTGGAGTGTGCTAGCGGCTTCCTACAATGAGCAGTTCTTC. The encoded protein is CAWSVLAASYNEQFF.

DNA of the CDR3: TGTGCCAGCAGTCTAGTTGGGACAGGGAGTAGGTACGAGCAGTACTTC. The encoded protein is CASSLVGTGSRYEQYF. This chain links TRBV5-6 with TRBJ2-7, with 9 bases that match TRBD1. J lost 4 bases, V lost 5 bases, and 13 bases had no gene match. CDR1 is SGHDT and CDR2 is YYEEEE in the germline V gene. The CDR3 extends over 16 amino acids.

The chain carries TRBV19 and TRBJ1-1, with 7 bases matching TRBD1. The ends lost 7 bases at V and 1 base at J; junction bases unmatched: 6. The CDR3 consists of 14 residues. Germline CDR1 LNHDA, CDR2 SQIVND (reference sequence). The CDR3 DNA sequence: TGTGCCAGTATCCAGAGGGACAGGAACACTGAAGCTTTCTTT. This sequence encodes CASIQRDRNTEAFF.

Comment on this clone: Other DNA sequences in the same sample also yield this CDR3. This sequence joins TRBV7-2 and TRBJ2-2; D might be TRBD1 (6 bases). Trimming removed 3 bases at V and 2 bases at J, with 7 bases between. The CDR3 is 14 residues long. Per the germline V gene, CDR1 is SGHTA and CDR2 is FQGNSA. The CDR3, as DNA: TGTGCCAGCAGCTTGGGGGCTAACACCGGGGAGCTGTTTTTT. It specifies CASSLGANTGELFF. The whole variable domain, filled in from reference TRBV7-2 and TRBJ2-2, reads GAGVSQSPSNKVTEKGKDVELRCDPISGHTALYWYRQSLGQGLEFLIYFQGNSAPDKSGLPSDRFSAERTGGSVSTLTIQRTQQEDSAVYLCASSLGANTGELFFGEGSRLTVL.

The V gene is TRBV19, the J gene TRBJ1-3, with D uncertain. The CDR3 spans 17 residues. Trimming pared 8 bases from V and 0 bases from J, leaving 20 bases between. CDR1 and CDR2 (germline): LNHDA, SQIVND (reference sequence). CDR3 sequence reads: CASCPLGRSASGNTIYF. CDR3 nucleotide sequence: TGTGCCAGTTGCCCCCTGGGCAGAAGTGCCTCTGGAAACACCATATATTTT.

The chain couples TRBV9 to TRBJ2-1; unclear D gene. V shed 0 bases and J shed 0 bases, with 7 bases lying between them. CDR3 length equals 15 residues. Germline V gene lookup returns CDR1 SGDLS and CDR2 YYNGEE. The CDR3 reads CASSVAPSSYNEQFF. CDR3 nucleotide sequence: TGTGCCAGCAGCGTAGCCCCCAGCTCCTACAATGAGCAGTTCTTC.

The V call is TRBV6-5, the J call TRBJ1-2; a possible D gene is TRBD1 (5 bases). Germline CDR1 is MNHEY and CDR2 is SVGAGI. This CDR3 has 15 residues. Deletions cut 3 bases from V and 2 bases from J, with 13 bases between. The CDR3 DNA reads TGTGCCAGCAGTTATCTGGGGCGGCAGAACTATGGCTACACCTTC. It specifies CASSYLGRQNYGYTF.

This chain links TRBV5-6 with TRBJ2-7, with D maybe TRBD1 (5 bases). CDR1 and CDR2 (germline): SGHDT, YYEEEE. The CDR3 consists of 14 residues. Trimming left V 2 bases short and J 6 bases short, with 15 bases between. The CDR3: CASSLGAVQVEQYF. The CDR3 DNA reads TGTGCCAGCAGCTTAGGGGCGGTGCAGGTCGAGCAGTACTTC. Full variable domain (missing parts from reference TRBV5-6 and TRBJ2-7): DAGVTQSPTHLIKTRGQQVTLRCSPKSGHDTVSWYQQALGQGPQFIFQYYEEEERQRGNFPDRFSGHQFPNYSSELNVNALLLGDSALYLCASSLGAVQVEQYFGPGTRLTVT.

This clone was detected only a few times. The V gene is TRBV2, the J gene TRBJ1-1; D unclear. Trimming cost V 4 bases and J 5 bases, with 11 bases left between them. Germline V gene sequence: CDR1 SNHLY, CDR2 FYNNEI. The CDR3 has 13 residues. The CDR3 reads CASSVSRYTEAFF. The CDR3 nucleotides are TGTGCCAGCAGTGTGAGTCGATATACTGAAGCTTTCTTT.

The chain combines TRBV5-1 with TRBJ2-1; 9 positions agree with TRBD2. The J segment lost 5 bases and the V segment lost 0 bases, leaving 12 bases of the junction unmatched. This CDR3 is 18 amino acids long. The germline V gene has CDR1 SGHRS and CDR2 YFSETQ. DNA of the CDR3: TGCGCCAGCAGCTTGGGGACTAGCGCACTCTCATCAGACAATGAGCAGTTCTTC. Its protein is CASSLGTSALSSDNEQFF.

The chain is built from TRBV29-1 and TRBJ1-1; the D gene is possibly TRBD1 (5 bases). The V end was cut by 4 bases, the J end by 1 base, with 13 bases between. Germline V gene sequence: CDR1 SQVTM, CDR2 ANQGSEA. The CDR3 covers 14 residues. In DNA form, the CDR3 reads TGCAGCGTTGCGCAGCAGGGCGGGAACACTGAAGCTTTCTTT. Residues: CSVAQQGGNTEAFF.

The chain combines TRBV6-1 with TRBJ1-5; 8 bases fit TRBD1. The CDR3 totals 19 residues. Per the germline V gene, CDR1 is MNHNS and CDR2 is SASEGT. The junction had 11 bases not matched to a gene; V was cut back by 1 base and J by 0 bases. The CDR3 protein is CASSEGDRSVYRSNQPQHF. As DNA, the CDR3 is TGTGCCAGCAGTGAAGGGGACAGGTCCGTTTATCGTAGCAATCAGCCCCAGCATTTT.

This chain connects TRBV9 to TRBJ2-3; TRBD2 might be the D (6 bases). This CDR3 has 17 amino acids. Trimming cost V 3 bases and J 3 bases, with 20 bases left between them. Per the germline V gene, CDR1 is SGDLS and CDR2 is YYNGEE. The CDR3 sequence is CASSALSLAEATDTQYF. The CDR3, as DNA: TGTGCCAGCAGCGCATTGTCATTAGCGGAAGCGACAGATACGCAGTATTTT.

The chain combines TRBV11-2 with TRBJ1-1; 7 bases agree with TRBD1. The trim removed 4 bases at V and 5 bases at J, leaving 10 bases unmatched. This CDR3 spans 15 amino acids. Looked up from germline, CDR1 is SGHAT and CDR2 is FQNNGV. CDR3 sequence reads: CASSSLRGRGTEAFF. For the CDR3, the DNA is TGTGCCAGCAGCTCCCTAAGGGGGCGCGGAACTGAAGCTTTCTTT.

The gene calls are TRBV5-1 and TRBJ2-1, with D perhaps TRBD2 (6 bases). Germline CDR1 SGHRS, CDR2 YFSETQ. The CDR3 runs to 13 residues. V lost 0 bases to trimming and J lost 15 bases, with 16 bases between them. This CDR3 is CASSLAGDGSRFF. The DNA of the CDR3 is TGCGCCAGCAGCTTGGCGGGTGACGGGAGTAGGTTCTTC.

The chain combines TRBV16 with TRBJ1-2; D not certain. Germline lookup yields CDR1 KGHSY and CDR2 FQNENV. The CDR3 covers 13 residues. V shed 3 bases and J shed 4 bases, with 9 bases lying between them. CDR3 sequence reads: CASSQGAGYGYTF. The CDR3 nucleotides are TGTGCCAGCAGCCAGGGAGCCGGCTATGGCTACACCTTC.

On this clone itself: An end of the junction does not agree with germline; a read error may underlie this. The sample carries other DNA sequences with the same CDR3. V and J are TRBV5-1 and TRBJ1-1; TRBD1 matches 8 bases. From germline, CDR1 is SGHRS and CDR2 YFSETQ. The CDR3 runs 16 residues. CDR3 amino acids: CASSLEPGGFGTEAFF. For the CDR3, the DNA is TGCGCCAGCAGCTTGGAGCCAGGGGGCTTTGGTACTGAAGCTTTCTTC.

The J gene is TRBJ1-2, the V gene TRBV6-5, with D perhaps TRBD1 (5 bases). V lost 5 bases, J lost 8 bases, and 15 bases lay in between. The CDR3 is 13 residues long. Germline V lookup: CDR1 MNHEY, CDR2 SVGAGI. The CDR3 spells CASSPAGLRGYTF. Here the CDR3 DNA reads TGTGCCAGCAGTCCCGCAGGGTTGAGGGGCTACACCTTC.

As DNA, the CDR3 is TGTGCCAGCAGTTACTACGGACAGACAGGAGAGCAGTACTTC. It specifies CASSYYGQTGEQYF. The V and J genes are TRBV6-5 and TRBJ2-7; tentative D call: TRBD1 (6 bases). V was cut by 1 base and J by 7 bases, with 14 bases left in between. The length of the CDR3 is 14 residues. CDR1 is MNHEY and CDR2 is SVGAGI in the germline V gene.